The next 31 T cell receptor beta chains were all read from a single sample in a study of blood T cell repertoires in COVID-19. Some clones are missing from TCRdb's copy, which holds only in-frame ones; the method was immunoSEQ multiplex PCR. Here the sample spans approximately 190,000 clones, around 84% being singletons. Material for sequencing was peripheral blood. The receptors here all came from a human donor in a cohort sampled during active COVID-19.

V is TRBV28 and J is TRBJ1-2, with 9 nucleotides matching TRBD1. J gave up 8 bases and V 7 bases, and 8 bases lay outside the gene matches. The CDR3 runs to 13 residues. Germline CDR1 and CDR2: MDHEN and SYDVKM. The CDR3 is CASTTGGWSGYTF. The CDR3 coding sequence is TGTGCCAGCACCACAGGGGGCTGGTCGGGCTACACCTTC.

The chain combines TRBV6-1 with TRBJ2-6; 9 bases fit TRBD1. The CDR3 sequence is 20 residues long. Trimming removed 1 base from V and 0 bases from J; junction bases left unmatched: 10. Germline V CDR1 and CDR2: MNHNS, SASEGT. The CDR3 sequence: CASSEGLGTGFLSGANVLTF. The CDR3 DNA follows: TGTGCCAGCAGTGAAGGTTTGGGGACAGGGTTCCTCTCTGGGGCCAACGTCCTGACTTTC.

The rearrangement uses TRBV18 and TRBJ1-4; 7 bases are shared with TRBD1. CDR1 KGHSH and CDR2 LQKENI come from the germline V gene. J was trimmed by 2 bases and V by 5 bases; bases with no gene match: 2. There are 14 residues in the CDR3. CDR3 protein: CASSEQGTNEKLFF. The CDR3 DNA is TGTGCCAGCTCAGAACAGGGGACTAATGAAAAACTGTTTTTT.

To note about this clone: Other nucleotide sequences from this sample produce the same CDR3. This chain links TRBV9 with TRBJ2-2; D gene uncertain. Germline V gene lookup returns CDR1 SGDLS and CDR2 YYNGEE. Between the trimmed V and J ends, which lost 0 bases and 0 bases, there was a span of 6 bases. The CDR3 runs 15 residues. The CDR3: CASSVVAANTGELFF. In DNA form, the CDR3 reads TGTGCCAGCAGCGTAGTTGCGGCGAACACCGGGGAGCTGTTTTTT.

This chain connects TRBV19 to TRBJ1-6; TRBD1 might be the D (5 bases). V was cut by 3 bases and J by 3 bases, with 9 bases left in between. Germline CDR1 is LNHDA and CDR2 is SQIVND (reference sequence). The CDR3 sequence is 15 residues long. The CDR3 DNA follows: TGTGCCAGTAGTATGGGACTCAACTATAATTCACCCCTCCACTTT. It codes for CASSMGLNYNSPLHF.

This sequence joins TRBV19 and TRBJ1-5; tentatively, D is TRBD1 (6 bases). Trimming stripped 1 base from V and 3 bases from J, with 10 bases between. Looked up from germline, CDR1 is LNHDA and CDR2 is SQIVND (reference sequence). This CDR3 spans 15 amino acids. The CDR3 loop reads CASSIGQGLNQPQHF. The CDR3 DNA follows: TGTGCCAGTAGTATAGGGCAGGGGCTCAATCAGCCCCAGCATTTT.

In DNA, the CDR3 is TGTGCCAGCAGTGAGACTAGCGGGACCGAGACCCAGTACTTC. It specifies CASSETSGTETQYF. The chain recombines TRBV2 with TRBJ2-5; 11 nucleotides align to TRBD2. The CDR3 has 14 amino acids. The ends lost 3 bases at V and 5 bases at J; junction bases unmatched: 2. Germline loops: CDR1 SNHLY, CDR2 FYNNEI.

V gene TRBV7-9 combines with J gene TRBJ2-3; D remains unclear. There are 12 residues in the CDR3. V dropped 7 bases and J dropped 0 bases, with 5 bases sitting between them. Germline V gene data show CDR1 as SEHNR and CDR2 as FQNEAQ (reference sequence). This chain's CDR3 is CASTTSTDTQYF. The CDR3 DNA reads as TGTGCCAGCACCACGAGCACAGATACGCAGTATTTT. The full variable domain, in which reference TRBV7-9 and TRBJ2-3 provide the parts outside the CDR3, is DTGVSQNPRHKITKRGQNVTFRCDPISEHNRLYWYRQTLGQGPEFLTYFQNEAQLEKSRLLSDRFSAERPKGSFSTLEIQRTEQGDSAMYLCASTTSTDTQYFGPGTRLTVL.

The rearrangement uses TRBV28 and TRBJ1-2; 12 bases align to TRBD1. The V and J ends lost 2 bases and 8 bases, in that order; junction bases with no gene match: 6. The germline V gene has CDR1 MDHEN and CDR2 SYDVKM. This CDR3 region has 15 residues. This CDR3 reads CASSLPGQGARGYTF. For the CDR3, the DNA is TGTGCCAGCAGTTTACCGGGACAGGGGGCGCGGGGCTACACCTTC.

The chain carries TRBV6-5 and TRBJ1-4, with TRBD1 as a possible D gene (5 bases). The V end lost 7 bases, the J end lost 0 bases, and 12 bases lay between the germline ends. This CDR3 has 15 amino acids. CDR1 is MNHEY and CDR2 is SVGAGI in the germline V gene. The CDR3 DNA reads TGTGCCAGCATGACAGATCTTTCAACTAATGAAAAACTGTTTTTT. It encodes CASMTDLSTNEKLFF.

This clone was observed a single time. The chain couples TRBV28 to TRBJ2-7, with 11 bases fitting TRBD2. Per the germline V gene, CDR1 is MDHEN and CDR2 is SYDVKM. The CDR3 loop spans 15 amino acids. J gave up 5 bases and V 6 bases, and 9 bases lay outside the gene matches. The DNA of the CDR3 is TGTGCCAGCAGACCCTCTAGCGGGAGGTTAGACGAGCAGTACTTC. It is translated as CASRPSSGRLDEQYF.

Only one count was recorded for this clone. V usage is TRBV7-8 and J usage is TRBJ2-5; 11 nucleotides agree with TRBD2. This CDR3 has 18 residues. V gave up 1 base and J gave up 5 bases; unmatched junction bases: 12. CDR1 and CDR2 (germline): SGHVS, FQNEAQ. The CDR3 DNA follows: TGTGCCAGCAGCTTAGGGGTGGTAACTAGCGGGGGTCGGGAGACCCAGTACTTC. It specifies CASSLGVVTSGGRETQYF. The full variable domain, completed using reference TRBV7-8 and TRBJ2-5, is GAGVSQSPRYKVAKRGQDVALRCDPISGHVSLFWYQQALGQGPEFLTYFQNEAQLDKSGLPSDRFFAERPEGSVSTLKIQRTQQEDSAVYLCASSLGVVTSGGRETQYFGPGTRLLVL.

The chain joins TRBV2 to TRBJ2-7, with D unclear. The CDR3 runs 14 residues. Germline V lookup: CDR1 SNHLY, CDR2 FYNNEI. Trimming took 3 bases from V and 6 from J, leaving 15 bases between them. CDR3 amino acids: CASSDSRVAGEQYF. The CDR3 DNA reads as TGTGCCAGCAGTGACTCCCGGGTCGCTGGCGAGCAGTACTTC.

Here the CDR3 DNA reads TGTGCCAGCAGCTCCGGGACAGGGTCCTACAATGAGCAGTTCTTC. Its translation is CASSSGTGSYNEQFF. J is TRBJ2-1 and V is TRBV5-4, with TRBD1 matching 9 bases. V shed 3 bases and J 1 base; nucleotides not matched to a gene: 2. Per germline, CDR1 SGHNT and CDR2 YYREEE (reference sequence). CDR3 length: 15 residues.

This rearrangement joins TRBV24-1 to TRBJ2-1, with 9 nucleotides matching TRBD2. V shed 3 bases, J shed 8 bases, and the junction held 7 bases outside the gene matches. Per germline, CDR1 KGHDR and CDR2 SFDVKD. This CDR3 is built from 15 residues. CDR3 bases: TGTGCCACCAGTGATCTTAGCGGGAGTTTAGATGAGCAGTTCTTC. Its protein product is CATSDLSGSLDEQFF.

This clone was recorded once. The J gene is TRBJ2-7, the V gene TRBV10-3; no firm D call. This CDR3 has 14 residues. Germline-derived CDR1 and CDR2 are ENHRY and SYGVKD. V was shortened by 4 bases and J by 1 base, with 11 bases between the two germline ends. The CDR3 coding sequence is TGTGCCATCAGTGTACGGAGAGAATCCTACGAGCAGTACTTC. It yields the protein CAISVRRESYEQYF.

V gene TRBV24-1 combines with J gene TRBJ2-4, with D maybe TRBD2 (6 bases). CDR1 KGHDR and CDR2 SFDVKD come from the germline V gene. V was shortened by 12 bases and J by 0 bases, with 17 bases between the two germline ends. The CDR3 is 15 residues long. The CDR3, as DNA: TGTGCCCCCCACACCGGAGGGCTAGCCAAAAACATTCAGTACTTC. Protein product: CAPHTGGLAKNIQYF.

The rearrangement uses TRBV2 and TRBJ2-7; 11 bases align to TRBD2. The CDR3 has 15 residues. Looked up from germline, CDR1 is SNHLY and CDR2 is FYNNEI. J was trimmed by 3 bases and V by 2 bases; bases with no gene match: 3. The CDR3 DNA follows: TGTGCCAGCAGTGAACGTCTAGCGGGGGGCTACGAGCAGTACGTC. Its translation is CASSERLAGGYEQYV.

V gene TRBV7-9 combines with J gene TRBJ1-5; possibly TRBD1 for D (5 bases). The germline V and J ends were trimmed by 0 bases and 6 bases, with 12 bases remaining between them. CDR1 and CDR2 (germline): SEHNR, FQNEAQ (reference sequence). This CDR3 contains 15 residues. CDR3 sequence reads: CASSLAPQGGQPQHF. The CDR3 DNA sequence: TGTGCCAGCAGCTTAGCTCCCCAGGGAGGTCAGCCCCAGCATTTT.

The CDR3 DNA reads TGTGCCTGGAGTGCTAACAGGGGCAACTATGGCTACACCTTC. Its protein product is CAWSANRGNYGYTF. The chain links TRBV30 to TRBJ1-2; 7 bases fit TRBD1. CDR1 and CDR2 from the germline V gene are GTSNPN and SVGIG (reference sequence). Trimming removed 1 base from V and 2 bases from J; junction bases left unmatched: 4. The CDR3 contains 14 residues. Full variable domain (missing parts from reference TRBV30 and TRBJ1-2): SQTIHQWPATLVQPVGSPLSLECTVEGTSNPNLYWYRQAAGRGLQLLFYSVGIGQISSEVPQNLSASRPQDRQFILSSKKLLLSDSGFYLCAWSANRGNYGYTFGSGTRLTVV.

This chain links TRBV2 with TRBJ2-3, with 8 nucleotides matching TRBD2. There are 15 residues in the CDR3. Germline assignment: CDR1 SNHLY and CDR2 FYNNEI. V was clipped by 2 bases and J by 4 bases; unmatched bases: 5. The CDR3 is CASSESGSGADTQYF. CDR3 DNA sequence: TGTGCCAGCAGTGAAAGCGGGAGCGGCGCAGATACGCAGTATTTT.

The chain combines TRBV6-5 with TRBJ2-1; possible D gene TRBD2, 5 bases. Germline V gene lookup returns CDR1 MNHEY and CDR2 SVGAGI. Trimming removed 10 bases from V and 1 base from J, with 11 bases in between. This CDR3 spans 13 amino acids. The DNA of the CDR3 is TGTGCCACTCGACGGGATTCCTACAATGAGCAGTTCTTC. Its protein is CATRRDSYNEQFF.

The rearrangement joins TRBV27 to TRBJ2-2, with TRBD2 matching over 8 bases. This CDR3 is built from 15 residues. Trimming took 10 bases from V and 4 from J; bases not matched to a gene: 11. Germline-derived CDR1 and CDR2 are MNHEY and SMNVEV (reference sequence). The CDR3 bases are TGTGCCATTGGCAGAGCGGGAGCAGTCACCGGGGAGCTGTTTTTT. It yields the protein CAIGRAGAVTGELFF.

The chain couples TRBV6-2 or TRBV6-3 to TRBJ1-2; a possible D gene is TRBD1 (5 bases). Trimming cost V 6 bases and J 0 bases, with 17 bases left between them. The CDR3 covers 16 residues. Germline values: CDR1 MNHEY, CDR2 SVGEGT. CDR3 amino acids: CASSRTVRAPNYGYTF. CDR3 coding DNA: TGTGCCAGCAGCCGGACCGTCAGGGCTCCTAACTATGGCTACACCTTC.

The J gene is TRBJ1-1, the V gene TRBV4-1; possibly TRBD1 for D (5 bases). The CDR3 is made up of 15 amino acids. The V end lost 3 bases, the J end lost 0 bases, and 11 bases lay between the germline ends. CDR1 is MGHRA, CDR2 YSYEKL, per germline. CDR3 protein: CASSHRGGMNTEAFF. CDR3 bases: TGCGCCAGCAGCCACCGCGGGGGGATGAACACTGAAGCTTTCTTT.

The rearrangement uses TRBV24-1 and TRBJ1-5; the match to TRBD1 covers 7 bases. J gave up 3 bases and V 6 bases, and 4 bases lay outside the gene matches. Germline V gene sequence: CDR1 KGHDR, CDR2 SFDVKD. CDR3 size: 14 residues. The CDR3 DNA reads as TGTGCCACCAGTCGACAGGGACTCAATCAGCCCCAGCATTTT. Translating it yields CATSRQGLNQPQHF.

The chain joins TRBV6-5 to TRBJ1-4, with 7 bases fitting TRBD1. Germline trimming cut 6 bases from V and 8 bases from J; bases unmatched to any gene: 6. The CDR3 runs to 13 residues. CDR1 is MNHEY and CDR2 is SVGAGI in the germline V gene. This CDR3 is CASSVDRAEKLFF. DNA for the CDR3: TGTGCCAGCAGCGTAGACAGGGCCGAAAAACTGTTTTTT.

The chain carries TRBV19 and TRBJ1-1, with 7 bases matching TRBD1. CDR1 and CDR2 (germline): LNHDA, SQIVND (reference sequence). The CDR3 contains 17 residues. V trimming: 3 bases; J trimming: 4 bases; junction bases outside the gene matches: 14. CDR3 coding DNA: TGTGCCAGTAGTATCGGTGGAGGGGGCTTGACGAGCACTGAAGCTTTCTTT. It specifies CASSIGGGGLTSTEAFF.

This rearrangement joins TRBV4-1 to TRBJ1-1; TRBD1 is a possible D gene (6 bases). Trimming stripped 8 bases from V and 5 bases from J, with 18 bases between. Germline assignment: CDR1 MGHRA and CDR2 YSYEKL. This CDR3 has 14 residues. This chain's CDR3 is CASLHTTGSTEAFF. The CDR3 DNA follows: TGCGCCAGCCTCCACACGACAGGATCTACTGAAGCTTTCTTT.

The rearrangement uses TRBV5-1 and TRBJ2-2; D is ambiguous. The V and J ends lost 4 bases and 5 bases respectively, with 9 bases between them. Germline CDR1 is SGHRS and CDR2 is YFSETQ. CDR3 length: 13 residues. The CDR3 loop reads CASSMGQTGELFF. CDR3 DNA sequence: TGCGCCAGCAGCATGGGTCAAACCGGGGAGCTGTTTTTT.

The chain carries TRBV7-8 and TRBJ1-6; no clear D gene. Germline loops: CDR1 SGHVS, CDR2 FQNEAQ. V shed 2 bases and J shed 4 bases, with 24 bases lying between them. The CDR3 runs 20 residues. CDR3 in amino acids: CASSLPRELKEVTYNSPLHF. DNA for the CDR3: TGTGCCAGCAGCTTACCCCGGGAACTAAAGGAAGTAACGTATAATTCACCCCTCCACTTT.